This T cell receptor (beta chain) emerged from a study of cytomegalovirus exposure and HLA in healthy donors. Regarding the study as a whole: In vitro, three CMV-associated chains proved specific for CMV antigens.

Looked up from germline, CDR1 is GTSNPN and CDR2 is SVGIG (reference sequence). The length of the CDR3 is 15 residues. Trimming took 1 base from V and 2 from J, leaving 15 bases between them. The assay was immunoSEQ multiplex PCR, and TCRdb's table has in-frame clones only and misses some. The repertoire holds about 110,000 clones, about 92% seen once, with around 1.9% in the top ten. About this clone: Its specificity is unknown.

Material for sequencing was PBMCs. This chain connects TRBV30 to TRBJ2-7; D is unresolved. The clonotype was recovered from a woman between 18 and 30 years old in good health and CMV-seronegative. The CDR3 reads CAWSAPVSGPYEQYF. The CDR3 coding sequence is TGTGCCTGGAGTGCCCCCGTGTCGGGTCCCTACGAGCAGTACTTC.